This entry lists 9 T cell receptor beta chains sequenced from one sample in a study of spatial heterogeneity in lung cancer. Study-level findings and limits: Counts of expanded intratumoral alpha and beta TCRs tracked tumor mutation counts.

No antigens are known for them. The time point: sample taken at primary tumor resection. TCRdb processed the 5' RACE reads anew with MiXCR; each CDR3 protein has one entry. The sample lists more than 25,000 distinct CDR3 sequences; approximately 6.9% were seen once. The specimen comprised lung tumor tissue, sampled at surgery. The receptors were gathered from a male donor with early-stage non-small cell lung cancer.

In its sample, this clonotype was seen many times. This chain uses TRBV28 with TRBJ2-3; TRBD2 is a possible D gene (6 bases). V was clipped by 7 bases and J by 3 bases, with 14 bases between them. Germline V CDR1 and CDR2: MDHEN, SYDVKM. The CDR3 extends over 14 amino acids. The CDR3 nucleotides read TGTGCCAGCAACCTTAGCGGACCAACAGATACGCAGTATTTT. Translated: CASNLSGPTDTQYF.

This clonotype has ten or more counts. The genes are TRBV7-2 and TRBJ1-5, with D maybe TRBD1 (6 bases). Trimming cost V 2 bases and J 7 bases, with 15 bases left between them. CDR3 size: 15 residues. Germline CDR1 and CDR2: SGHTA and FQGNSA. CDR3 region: CASSLSWGGQQPQHF. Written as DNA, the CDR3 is TGTGCCAGCAGCTTAAGCTGGGGGGGGCAACAGCCCCAGCATTTT. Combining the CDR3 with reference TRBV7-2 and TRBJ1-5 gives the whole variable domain GAGVSQSPSNKVTEKGKDVELRCDPISGHTALYWYRQSLGQGLEFLIYFQGNSAPDKSGLPSDRFSAERTGGSVSTLTIQRTQQEDSAVYLCASSLSWGGQQPQHFGDGTRLSIL.

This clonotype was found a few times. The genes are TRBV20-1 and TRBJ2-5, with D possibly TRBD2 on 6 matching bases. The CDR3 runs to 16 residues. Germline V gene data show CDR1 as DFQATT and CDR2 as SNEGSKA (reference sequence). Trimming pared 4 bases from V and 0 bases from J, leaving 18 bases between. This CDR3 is CSANPRERAYQETQYF. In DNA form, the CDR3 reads TGCAGTGCTAACCCGAGGGAGCGGGCCTACCAAGAGACCCAGTACTTC.

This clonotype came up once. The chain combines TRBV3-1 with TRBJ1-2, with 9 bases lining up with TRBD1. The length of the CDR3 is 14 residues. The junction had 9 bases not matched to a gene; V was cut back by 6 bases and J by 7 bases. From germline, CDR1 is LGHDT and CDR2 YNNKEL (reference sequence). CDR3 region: CASSHAGTGFGYTF. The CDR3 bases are TGTGCCAGCAGTCACGCCGGGACAGGGTTTGGCTACACCTTC.

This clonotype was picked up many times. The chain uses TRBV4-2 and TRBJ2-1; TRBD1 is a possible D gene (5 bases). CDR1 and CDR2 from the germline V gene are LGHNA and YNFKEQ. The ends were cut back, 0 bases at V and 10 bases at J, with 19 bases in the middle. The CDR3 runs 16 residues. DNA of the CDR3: TGTGCCAGCAGCCAAGATTCGCAGGGAAGGGGTCGCGAGCAGTTCTTC. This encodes CASSQDSQGRGREQFF.

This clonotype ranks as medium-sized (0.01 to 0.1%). CDR3 residues: CSARDDGTHNHNEQFF. Written as DNA, the CDR3 is TGCAGTGCTAGAGATGATGGGACTCATAATCACAATGAGCAGTTCTTC. The V gene is TRBV20-1, the J gene TRBJ2-1; D perhaps matches TRBD2 (6 bases). Trimming stripped 0 bases from V and 5 bases from J, with 17 bases between. Germline-derived CDR1 and CDR2 are DFQATT and SNEGSKA (reference sequence). The CDR3 runs 16 residues.

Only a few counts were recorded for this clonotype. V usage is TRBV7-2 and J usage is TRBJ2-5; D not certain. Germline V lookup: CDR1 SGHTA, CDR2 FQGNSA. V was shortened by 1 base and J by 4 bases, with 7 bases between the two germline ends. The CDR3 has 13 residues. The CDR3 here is CASSLEGRETQYF. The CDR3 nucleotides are TGTGCCAGCAGCTTAGAAGGGCGAGAGACCCAGTACTTC.

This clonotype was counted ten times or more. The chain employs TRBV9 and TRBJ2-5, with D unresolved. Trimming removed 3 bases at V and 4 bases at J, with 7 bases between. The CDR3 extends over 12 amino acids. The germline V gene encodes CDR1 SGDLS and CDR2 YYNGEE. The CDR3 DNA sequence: TGTGCCAGCAGCGCGACTGGAGAGACCCAGTACTTC. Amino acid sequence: CASSATGETQYF.

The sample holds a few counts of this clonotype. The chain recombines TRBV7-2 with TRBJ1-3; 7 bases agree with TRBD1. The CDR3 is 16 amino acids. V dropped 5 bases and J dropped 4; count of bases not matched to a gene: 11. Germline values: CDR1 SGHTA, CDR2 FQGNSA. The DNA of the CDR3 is TGTGCCAGCAGCCCCACTTGGGACAGTCTAGGAAACACCATATATTTT. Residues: CASSPTWDSLGNTIYF.